Shown below are 5 T cell receptor beta chains from a single sample sequenced in a study of shared clonotypes between healthy human individuals. Produced via immunoSEQ multiplex PCR; TCRdb's table is partial and in-frame only. Of millions of clones in the sample, roughly 94% were seen once. Specimen: naive CD4+ T cells sorted from blood. Described subset: CD45RA+ positively selected. Receptors were obtained from a man aged 18 to 30 in good health.

Comments on this clone: The germline gene is not matched at one end of the junction; a read error may be the cause. This chain joins TRBV6-6 and TRBJ1-6; the D is unclear. This CDR3 spans 12 amino acids. Per the germline V gene, CDR1 is MNHNY and CDR2 is SVGAGI (reference sequence). The CDR3 bases are TGTGCCAGCAGTTACGGAGAACAGCGCTTAGACTTT. Residues: CASSYGEQRLDF.

This rearrangement joins TRBV5-1 to TRBJ2-1; 8 positions match TRBD1. This CDR3 is built from 16 residues. Per germline, CDR1 SGHRS and CDR2 YFSETQ. V lost 4 bases and J lost 2; bases outside the gene matches: 8. This CDR3 is CASSPGQEYTYNEQFF. As DNA, the CDR3 is TGCGCCAGCAGCCCGGGACAGGAGTACACCTACAATGAGCAGTTCTTC.

This rearrangement joins TRBV7-9 to TRBJ2-7; D gene unclear. The CDR3 has 13 residues. The germline CDR1 and CDR2 sequences are SEHNR and FQNEAQ (reference sequence). Between the trimmed V and J ends, which lost 0 bases and 0 bases, there was a span of 3 bases. This chain's CDR3 is CASSLAFSYEQYF. The CDR3 DNA reads TGTGCCAGCAGCTTAGCTTTCTCCTACGAGCAGTACTTC.

The genes are TRBV6-1 and TRBJ1-3; D remains unclear. The germline gives CDR1 MNHNS, CDR2 SASEGT. The CDR3 covers 12 residues. Trimming took off 7 bases at V and 2 bases at J, with 6 bases between the two ends. The CDR3 DNA sequence: TGTGCCAGCATGTCAGCTGGAAACACCATATATTTT. It yields the protein CASMSAGNTIYF.

This chain joins TRBV25-1 and TRBJ2-3, with no clear D. The CDR3 has 14 residues. V was trimmed by 0 bases and J by 1 base, leaving 5 bases between them. Germline V gene lookup returns CDR1 MGHDK and CDR2 SYGVNS. The CDR3 DNA reads TGTGCCAGCAGTGAATATAAGGGCACAGATACGCAGTATTTT. Its protein is CASSEYKGTDTQYF.